The next 29 T cell receptor beta chains were all read from a single sample in a study of control samples from healthy donors and cancer patients. Only in-frame clones appear in the TCRdb table, and some are missing; sequencing was by immunoSEQ multiplex PCR. This table holds around 150,000 clones, 75% to 90% found once. Sequencing was performed on blood. Receptors originate from a man aged 30 to 39 in good health.

The chain carries TRBV6-4 and TRBJ2-2, with D possibly being TRBD1 or TRBD2 (5 bases each). CDR1 and CDR2 (germline): MRHNA, SNTAGT. V lost 3 bases and J 3 bases, leaving 14 bases between the germline ends. The CDR3 runs to 16 residues. The CDR3 sequence is CASSDKPGTHTGELFF. The CDR3 DNA reads as TGTGCCAGCAGTGATAAGCCTGGGACCCACACCGGGGAGCTGTTTTTT.

V is TRBV15 and J is TRBJ1-5; D is unclear. Between the trimmed V and J ends, which lost 1 base and 4 bases, there was a span of 5 bases. Germline V gives CDR1 LNHNV, CDR2 YYDKDF (reference sequence). This CDR3 spans 13 amino acids. The CDR3, as DNA: TGTGCCACCAGCAGAGTTCTGAATCAGCCCCAGCATTTT. Its protein product is CATSRVLNQPQHF.

The chain carries TRBV9 and TRBJ1-1, with TRBD1 as a possible D gene (6 bases). Germline loops: CDR1 SGDLS, CDR2 YYNGEE. The V end lost 3 bases, the J end lost 0 bases, and 12 bases lay between the germline ends. The CDR3 is 15 amino acids. Here the CDR3 DNA reads TGTGCCAGCAGCGGCGACAGGCGAATGAACACTGAAGCTTTCTTT. Amino acids: CASSGDRRMNTEAFF.

The chain uses TRBV28 and TRBJ2-6, with D possibly being TRBD2 (6 bases). The germline V gene has CDR1 MDHEN and CDR2 SYDVKM. Trimming took off 6 bases at V and 4 bases at J, with 16 bases between the two ends. The CDR3 covers 16 residues. CDR3 sequence (DNA): TGTGCCAGCAGGCCGGGAGACTCGGCGGGGGCCAACGTCCTGACTTTC. Amino acids: CASRPGDSAGANVLTF.

The CDR3 nucleotides read TGTGCCAGCAGCCAACCCCCGTCCTACAATGAGCAGTTCTTC. It is translated as CASSQPPSYNEQFF. V is TRBV7-9 and J is TRBJ2-1; D not certain. This CDR3 has 14 amino acids. Between the trimmed V and J ends, which lost 5 bases and 1 base, there was a span of 9 bases. Germline CDR1 SEHNR, CDR2 FQNEAQ (reference sequence).

The chain recombines TRBV2 with TRBJ2-5; D is undetermined. The CDR3 length is 12 residues. Germline values: CDR1 SNHLY, CDR2 FYNNEI. V was shortened by 6 bases and J by 3 bases, with 8 bases between the two germline ends. CDR3 DNA sequence: TGTGCCAGCAGATTCCTGGAAGAGACCCAGTACTTC. It encodes CASRFLEETQYF.

The V and J genes are TRBV2 and TRBJ2-1, with D possibly TRBD1 on 5 matching bases. CDR1 and CDR2 from the germline V gene are SNHLY and FYNNEI. V was shortened by 1 base and J by 6 bases, with 7 bases between the two germline ends. This CDR3 is 13 amino acids long. The CDR3 DNA reads TGTGCCAGCAGTGAAGAACAGGTCAATGAGCAGTTCTTC. This encodes CASSEEQVNEQFF.

The chain employs TRBV12-1 and TRBJ1-5. TRBV12-1 is shown as a pseudogene. The CDR3 is 15 amino acids. DNA of the CDR3: TGTGCCGACAAGGACGTCACCAACTGTTTACAGCCCCAGCATTTT. Amino acids: CADKDVTNCLQPQHF.

This sequence joins TRBV7-9 and TRBJ2-7, with 7 bases fitting TRBD1. The CDR3 is 14 residues long. Germline-derived CDR1 and CDR2 are SEHNR and FQNEAQ (reference sequence). With V trimmed by 4 bases and J by 4 bases, 7 bases remained unmatched. The CDR3 coding sequence is TGTGCCAGCAGCTCACCGGGACAGCTATACGAGCAGTACTTC. Translated, it gives CASSSPGQLYEQYF.

The chain has TRBV9 and TRBJ2-1; D remains ambiguous. This CDR3 comprises 14 residues. Between the trimmed V and J ends, which lost 0 bases and 3 bases, there was a span of 7 bases. Per germline, CDR1 SGDLS and CDR2 YYNGEE. The CDR3 DNA is TGTGCCAGCAGCGTAGAAGCATTCTACAATGAGCAGTTCTTC. As protein: CASSVEAFYNEQFF.

The gene calls are TRBV18 and TRBJ1-4; TRBD1 is a possible D gene (6 bases). This CDR3 has 13 residues. CDR1 is KGHSH, CDR2 LQKENI, per germline. The V end lost 5 bases, the J end lost 8 bases, and 12 bases lay between the germline ends. CDR3 coding DNA: TGTGCCAGCTCATTCGGACAGTGGGAAAAACTGTTTTTT. Translated, it gives CASSFGQWEKLFF. Filled out from reference TRBV18 and TRBJ1-4, the complete variable domain reads NAGVMQNPRHLVRRRGQEARLRCSPMKGHSHVYWYRQLPEEGLKFMVYLQKENIIDESGMPKERFSAEFPKEGPSILRIQQVVRGDSAAYFCASSFGQWEKLFFGSGTQLSVL.

V and J are TRBV7-8 and TRBJ2-2, with D hard to call. Trimming removed 1 base from V and 6 bases from J, with 9 bases in between. CDR1 SGHVS and CDR2 FQNEAQ come from the germline V gene. CDR3 length: 14 residues. The CDR3 region is CASSLDYDPGELFF. DNA for the CDR3: TGTGCCAGCAGCTTAGACTACGACCCCGGGGAGCTGTTTTTT.

V is TRBV7-2 and J is TRBJ2-1; possible D gene TRBD2, 6 bases. The germline CDR1 and CDR2 sequences are SGHTA and FQGNSA. V was pared by 5 bases and J by 0 bases, with 14 bases between. There are 16 residues in the CDR3. This CDR3 is CASSPSGGSSYNEQFF. As DNA, the CDR3 is TGTGCCAGCAGCCCAAGTGGGGGGAGCTCCTACAATGAGCAGTTCTTC. Based on the CDR3 plus reference TRBV7-2 and TRBJ2-1, the full variable domain is GAGVSQSPSNKVTEKGKDVELRCDPISGHTALYWYRQSLGQGLEFLIYFQGNSAPDKSGLPSDRFSAERTGGSVSTLTIQRTQQEDSAVYLCASSPSGGSSYNEQFFGPGTRLTVL.

The chain combines TRBV24-1 with TRBJ1-1; D not certain. This CDR3 has 12 amino acids. The V gene's germline CDR1 is KGHDR and CDR2 SFDVKD. V gave up 3 bases and J gave up 7 bases, with 8 bases separating them. The CDR3 DNA reads as TGTGCCACCAGTGATACCACGGGTGAAGCTTTCTTT. Protein: CATSDTTGEAFF.

This clone appeared a single time. The CDR3 spells CASSSTTGGPYTGELFF. As DNA, the CDR3 is TGTGCCAGCAGCTCAACTACAGGGGGCCCCTACACCGGGGAGCTGTTTTTT. This chain links TRBV7-2 with TRBJ2-2, with 9 nucleotides matching TRBD1. Germline assignment: CDR1 SGHTA and CDR2 FQGNSA. J lost 3 bases, V lost 4 bases, and 9 bases had no gene match. The CDR3 length is 17 residues.

This clone came up once. The chain carries TRBV7-9 and TRBJ1-2; weak D call: TRBD1 (6 bases). Germline CDR1 is SEHNR and CDR2 is FQNEAQ (reference sequence). The CDR3 contains 15 residues. The germline V and J ends were trimmed by 3 bases and 2 bases, with 13 bases remaining between them. CDR3 coding DNA: TGTGCCAGCAGCTTTCCAGAGGGGGTCAACTATGGCTACACCTTC. This translates into CASSFPEGVNYGYTF.

V is TRBV5-4 and J is TRBJ1-2, with 8 positions matching TRBD1. The ends lost 3 bases at V and 3 bases at J; junction bases unmatched: 7. Per the germline V gene, CDR1 is SGHNT and CDR2 is YYREEE (reference sequence). The CDR3 covers 15 residues. The CDR3 region has the DNA TGTGCCAGCAGCTGGCGGGACAGGTCTTACTATGGCTACACCTTC. Amino acids: CASSWRDRSYYGYTF.

The sample holds one count of this clone. V gene TRBV6-2 or TRBV6-3 combines with J gene TRBJ1-1; maybe TRBD1 (5 bases). Deletions cut 6 bases from V and 4 bases from J, with 12 bases between. The germline V gene encodes CDR1 MNHEY and CDR2 SVGEGT. This CDR3 contains 13 residues. CDR3 bases: TGTGCCAGCAGCGACACTAGGGGCACTGAAGCTTTCTTT. Protein sequence: CASSDTRGTEAFF.

The genes are TRBV6-5 and TRBJ2-5, with TRBD2 identical over 7 bases. Germline V gene data show CDR1 as MNHEY and CDR2 as SVGAGI. V gave up 11 bases and J gave up 7 bases; unmatched junction bases: 10. The CDR3 length is 12 residues. CDR3 bases: TGTGCCGGTCCAGCGGGACTGGGGACCCAGTACTTC. It codes for CAGPAGLGTQYF.

The genes are TRBV30 and TRBJ1-1; 9 nucleotides match TRBD1. After removal of 5 bases from V and 1 base from J, the junction contained 11 bases not matched to a gene. The CDR3 is made up of 16 amino acids. Per the germline V gene, CDR1 is GTSNPN and CDR2 is SVGIG (reference sequence). The CDR3 spells CAWGTTGGVRNTEAFF. The CDR3 DNA is TGTGCCTGGGGGACAACAGGGGGCGTCCGGAACACTGAAGCTTTCTTT.

CDR3 coding DNA: TGTGCCAGCAGTTCCGCTCACAGGGGGCCAGGGGGGGAGCTGTTTTTT. Translation gives CASSSAHRGPGGELFF. The chain couples TRBV6-5 to TRBJ2-2, with 9 bases lining up with TRBD1. Trimming cost V 4 bases and J 8 bases; bases outside gene matches: 11. The CDR3 length is 16 residues. Germline CDR1 and CDR2: MNHEY and SVGAGI.

The chain couples TRBV6-2 or TRBV6-3 to TRBJ1-1; unclear D gene. The CDR3 runs to 15 residues. CDR1 MNHEY and CDR2 SVGEGT come from the germline V gene. Deletions cut 5 bases from V and 1 base from J, with 14 bases between. CDR3 sequence reads: CASSHGPNKNTEAFF. The CDR3 DNA follows: TGTGCCAGCAGTCACGGGCCAAACAAGAACACTGAAGCTTTCTTT.

The rearrangement uses TRBV5-4 and TRBJ2-1; D is ambiguous. Germline CDR1 SGHNT, CDR2 YYREEE (reference sequence). The CDR3 covers 13 residues. V lost 4 bases and J lost 7, with 12 bases in between. The CDR3 loop is CASSRPDLNEQFF. DNA for the CDR3: TGTGCCAGCAGCCGCCCTGATTTAAATGAGCAGTTCTTC.

This clone has more than one count but fewer than ten. The junction departs from the called germline gene at one end, perhaps through a read error. V gene TRBV27 combines with J gene TRBJ2-7; 8 bases are shared with TRBD2. CDR3 length: 15 residues. The V gene's germline CDR1 is MNHEY and CDR2 SMNVEV (reference sequence). The CDR3 protein is CASSISGTSQDEQYF. The CDR3 coding sequence is TGTGCCAGCAGTATATCCGGGACTAGTCAGGACGAGCAGTACTTC.

This clone came up a few times. The rearrangement joins TRBV18 to TRBJ2-3; 14 positions agree with TRBD2. Germline CDR1 and CDR2: KGHSH and LQKENI. V shed 3 bases and J 6 bases; nucleotides not matched to a gene: 8. This CDR3 is 17 amino acids long. The CDR3 region is CASSPRSGLAGADTQYF. CDR3 coding DNA: TGTGCCAGCTCACCGAGGTCGGGACTAGCGGGAGCTGATACGCAGTATTTT.

V and J are TRBV7-9 and TRBJ2-1; D perhaps matches TRBD1 (6 bases). There are 15 residues in the CDR3. Germline V gene lookup returns CDR1 SEHNR and CDR2 FQNEAQ (reference sequence). V dropped 8 bases and J dropped 2 bases, with 16 bases sitting between them. This CDR3 is CASHRASNPYNEQFF. CDR3 bases: TGTGCCAGCCACAGGGCGAGCAATCCCTACAATGAGCAGTTCTTC.

In this sample, this clone turned up a few times. The chain links TRBV7-3 to TRBJ2-7; D is perhaps TRBD2 (6 bases). V gave up 6 bases and J gave up 6 bases, with 15 bases separating them. The CDR3 consists of 13 residues. Germline V gives CDR1 SGHTA, CDR2 FQGTGA. For the CDR3, the DNA is TGTGCCAGCAGTGCGACTAGAGTTACCGAGCAGTACTTC. This gives the protein CASSATRVTEQYF.

This chain joins TRBV3-1 (or the pseudogene TRBV3-2) and TRBJ2-1; 9 bases map to TRBD1. From germline, CDR1 is LGHDT and CDR2 YNNKEL (reference sequence). CDR3 length: 16 residues. V shed 0 bases and J 4 bases; nucleotides not matched to a gene: 4. The CDR3 nucleotides are TGTGCCAGCAGCCAAGAACCGGGACAGGGTTACAATGAGCAGTTCTTC. Its protein product is CASSQEPGQGYNEQFF.

The chain employs TRBV7-9 and TRBJ2-4; 11 nucleotides match TRBD2. The CDR3 has 16 residues. Trimming cost V 1 base and J 6 bases; bases outside gene matches: 5. In germline, CDR1 is SEHNR, CDR2 FQNEAQ (reference sequence). The CDR3 bases are TGTGCCAGCAGCTTAGGGACTAGCGGGCCCACAAACATTCAGTACTTC. Encoded protein: CASSLGTSGPTNIQYF.